Shown below are 8 T cell receptor beta chains from a single sample sequenced in a study of blood T cells in healthy people across ages (dated by TCRdb to between 2014 and 2017). The library was produced with 5' RACE. The listed sequencing device is Illumina HiSeq 2500. A second PCR of roughly 6 to 11 cycles was run with a J-beta primer mix and a sample-barcoded 5' primer. TCRdb trimmed the raw reads at Q25, called clones with MiXCR and kept productive beta chains. Here each entry gathers all rows of one CDR3 protein and keeps the most common genes and DNA. The sample includes around 1.1 million distinct CDR3 sequences, with about two fifths observed a single time. 10% to 15% of the sample comes from the top ten. Material for sequencing was blood. The receptor source for this set is a man aged 18 to 29 in good health.

The table lists this clonotype with a few counts. V and J are TRBV6-6 and TRBJ2-1; 9 positions match TRBD1. Germline V gives CDR1 MNHNY, CDR2 SVGAGI (reference sequence). Losses at the gene ends were 6 bases for V and 5 bases for J; bases not matched to a gene: 8. The CDR3 loop spans 15 amino acids. This chain's CDR3 is CASSPGQGENNEQFF. In DNA form, the CDR3 reads TGTGCCAGCAGCCCGGGACAGGGAGAGAACAATGAGCAGTTCTTC.

The rearrangement joins TRBV29-1 to TRBJ1-4; possibly TRBD1 for D (5 bases). Trimming left V 4 bases short and J 7 bases short, with 13 bases between. This CDR3 is built from 13 residues. CDR1 is SQVTM, CDR2 ANQGSEA, per germline. The CDR3 here is CSVASREGEKLFF. Here the CDR3 DNA reads TGCAGCGTTGCTTCCAGGGAGGGTGAAAAACTGTTTTTT. The variable domain in full, completed from reference TRBV29-1 and TRBJ1-4, reads SAVISQKPSRDICQRGTSLTIQCQVDSQVTMMFWYRQQPGQSLTLIATANQGSEATYESGFVIDKFPISRPNLTFSTLTVSNMSPEDSSIYLCSVASREGEKLFFGSGTQLSVL.

This clonotype was seen a few times. The chain links TRBV9 to TRBJ2-7; D is unresolved. Germline V CDR1 and CDR2: SGDLS, YYNGEE. V was shortened by 0 bases and J by 4 bases, with 11 bases between the two germline ends. The CDR3 is 14 residues long. CDR3 DNA sequence: TGTGCCAGCAGCGTAGTTTGGACGAAATACGAGCAGTACTTC. It yields the protein CASSVVWTKYEQYF.

V usage is TRBV27 and J usage is TRBJ2-3; 12 bases are a match to TRBD2. Germline V gene sequence: CDR1 MNHEY, CDR2 SMNVEV (reference sequence). Trimming took 5 bases from V and 4 from J; bases not matched to a gene: 10. The CDR3 loop spans 17 amino acids. The CDR3 here is CASSPRLAGAEADTQYF. For the CDR3, the DNA is TGTGCCAGCAGTCCTCGACTAGCGGGGGCCGAAGCAGATACGCAGTATTTT.

The rearrangement joins TRBV20-1 to TRBJ2-1; the match to TRBD1 covers 9 bases. CDR3 length: 14 amino acids. Germline CDR1 DFQATT, CDR2 SNEGSKA (reference sequence). With 4 bases clipped from V and 7 bases from J, the junction kept 8 bases outside the gene matches. CDR3 in DNA: TGCAGTGCTACCCCCGGGACAGGGACGAATGAGCAGTTCTTC. It yields the protein CSATPGTGTNEQFF.

This sequence joins TRBV7-2 and TRBJ1-1; 7 bases fit TRBD1. Germline loops: CDR1 SGHTA, CDR2 FQGNSA. The CDR3 extends over 14 amino acids. V lost 5 bases to trimming and J lost 1 base; unmatched junction nucleotides: 4. The CDR3 loop is CASSGQAGNTEAFF. CDR3 DNA: TGTGCCAGCAGCGGACAGGCAGGGAACACTGAAGCTTTCTTT. Full variable domain (outside the CDR3, taken from reference TRBV7-2 and TRBJ1-1): GAGVSQSPSNKVTEKGKDVELRCDPISGHTALYWYRQSLGQGLEFLIYFQGNSAPDKSGLPSDRFSAERTGGSVSTLTIQRTQQEDSAVYLCASSGQAGNTEAFFGQGTRLTVV.

This clonotype appeared many times. The chain carries TRBV12-3 or TRBV12-4 and TRBJ2-1; D tentatively fits TRBD1 or TRBD2 (6 bases each). Trimming left V 0 bases short and J 12 bases short, with 9 bases between. The CDR3 totals 12 residues. CDR3 amino acids: CASSLAGGGQFF. The CDR3 DNA is TGTGCCAGCAGTTTAGCCGGGGGCGGGCAGTTCTTC.

J is TRBJ2-3 and V is TRBV7-9, with 7 bases identical to TRBD1. The J segment lost 10 bases and the V segment lost 5 bases, leaving 9 bases of the junction unmatched. CDR1 SEHNR and CDR2 FQNEAQ come from the germline V gene (reference sequence). The CDR3 consists of 13 residues. The CDR3 loop reads CASSPDRVQSQYF. The CDR3 bases are TGTGCCAGCAGCCCCGACAGGGTTCAATCGCAGTATTTT.